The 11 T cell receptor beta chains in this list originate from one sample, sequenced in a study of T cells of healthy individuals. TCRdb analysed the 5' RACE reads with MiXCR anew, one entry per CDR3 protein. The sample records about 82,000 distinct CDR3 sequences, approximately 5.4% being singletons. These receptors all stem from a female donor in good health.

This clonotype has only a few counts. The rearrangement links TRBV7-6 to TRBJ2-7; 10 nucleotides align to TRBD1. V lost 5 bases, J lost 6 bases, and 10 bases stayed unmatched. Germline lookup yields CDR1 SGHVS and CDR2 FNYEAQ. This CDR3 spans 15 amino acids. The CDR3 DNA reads TGTGCCAGCAGCAAAAGACAGGGGGCAGTGGTCGAGCAGTACTTC. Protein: CASSKRQGAVVEQYF.

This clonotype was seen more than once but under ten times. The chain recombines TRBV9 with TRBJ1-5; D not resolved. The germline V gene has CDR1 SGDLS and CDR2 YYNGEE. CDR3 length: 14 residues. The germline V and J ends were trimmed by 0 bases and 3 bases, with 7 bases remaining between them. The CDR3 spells CASSVGTSNQPQHF. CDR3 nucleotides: TGTGCCAGCAGCGTAGGAACCTCCAATCAGCCCCAGCATTTT.

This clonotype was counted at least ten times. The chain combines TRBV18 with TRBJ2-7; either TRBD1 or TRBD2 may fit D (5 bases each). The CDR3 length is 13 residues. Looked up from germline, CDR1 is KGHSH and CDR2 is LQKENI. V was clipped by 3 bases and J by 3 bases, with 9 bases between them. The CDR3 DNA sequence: TGTGCCAGCTCACCCGGGGCAGGCTACGAGCAGTACTTC. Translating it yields CASSPGAGYEQYF.

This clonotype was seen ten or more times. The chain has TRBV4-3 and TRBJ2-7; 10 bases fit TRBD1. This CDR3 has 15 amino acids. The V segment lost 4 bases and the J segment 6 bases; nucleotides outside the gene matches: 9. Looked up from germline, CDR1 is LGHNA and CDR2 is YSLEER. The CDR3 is CASSPGQGIGLEQYF. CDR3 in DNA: TGCGCCAGCAGCCCGGGACAGGGGATCGGCCTCGAGCAGTACTTC.

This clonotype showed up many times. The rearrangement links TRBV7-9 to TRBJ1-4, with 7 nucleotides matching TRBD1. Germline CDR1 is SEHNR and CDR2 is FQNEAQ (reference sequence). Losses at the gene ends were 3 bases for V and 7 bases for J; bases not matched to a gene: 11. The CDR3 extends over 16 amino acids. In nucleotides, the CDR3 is TGTGCCAGCAGCTTTCTAACGACAGGGAAGGGTGAAAAACTGTTTTTT. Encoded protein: CASSFLTTGKGEKLFF.

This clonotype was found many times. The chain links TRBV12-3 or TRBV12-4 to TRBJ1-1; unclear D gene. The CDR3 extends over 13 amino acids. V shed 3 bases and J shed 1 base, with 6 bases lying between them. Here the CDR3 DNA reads TGTGCCAGCAGTTTGTGGCAGAACACTGAAGCTTTCTTT. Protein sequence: CASSLWQNTEAFF.

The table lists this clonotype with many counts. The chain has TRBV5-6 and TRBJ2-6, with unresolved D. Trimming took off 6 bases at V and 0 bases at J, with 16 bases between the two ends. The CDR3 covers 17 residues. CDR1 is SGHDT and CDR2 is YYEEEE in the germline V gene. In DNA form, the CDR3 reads TGTGCCAGCACCTGGACCGCCTTAAGCTCTGGGGCCAACGTCCTGACTTTC. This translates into CASTWTALSSGANVLTF.

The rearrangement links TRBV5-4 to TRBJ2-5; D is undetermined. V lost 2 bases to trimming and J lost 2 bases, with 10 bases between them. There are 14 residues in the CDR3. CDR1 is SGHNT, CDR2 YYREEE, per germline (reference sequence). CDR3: CASSFAQGQETQYF. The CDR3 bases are TGTGCCAGCAGCTTTGCCCAAGGTCAAGAGACCCAGTACTTC.

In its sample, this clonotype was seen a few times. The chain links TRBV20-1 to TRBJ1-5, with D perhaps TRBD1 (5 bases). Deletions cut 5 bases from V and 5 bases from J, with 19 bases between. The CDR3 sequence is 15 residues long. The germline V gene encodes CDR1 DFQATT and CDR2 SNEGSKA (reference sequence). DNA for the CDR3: TGCAGTGCTTACAGGACCGGGGAGGAGCATCAGCCCCAGCATTTT. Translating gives CSAYRTGEEHQPQHF.

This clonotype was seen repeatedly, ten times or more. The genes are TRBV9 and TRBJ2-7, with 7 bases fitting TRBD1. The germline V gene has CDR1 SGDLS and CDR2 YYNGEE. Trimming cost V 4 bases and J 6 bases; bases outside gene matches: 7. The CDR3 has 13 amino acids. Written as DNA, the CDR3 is TGTGCCAGCAGCCCAGGGACAGTCGGCGAGCAGTACTTC. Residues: CASSPGTVGEQYF.

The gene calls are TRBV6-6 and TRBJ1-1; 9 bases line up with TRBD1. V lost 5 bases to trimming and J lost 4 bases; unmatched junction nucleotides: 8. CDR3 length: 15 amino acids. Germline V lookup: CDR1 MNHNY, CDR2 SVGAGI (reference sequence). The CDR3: CASSKTGQGSTEAFF. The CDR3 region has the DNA TGTGCCAGCAGTAAAACCGGACAGGGGAGCACTGAAGCTTTCTTT.